This T cell receptor (beta chain) emerged from a study of CD8 T cells in ankylosing spondylitis. This clonotype appeared many times. As yet, its antigen is unknown. A single record per CDR3 protein comes from TCRdb applying MiXCR to the 5' RACE reads. The table has 150,000 or so distinct CDR3 sequences, about 17% seen once. Study observations and caveats: Ankylosing spondylitis blood appeared to be characterized by a TCR beta motif of several highly homologous variants.

This CDR3 has 15 amino acids. Germline CDR1 and CDR2: SGHRS and YFSETQ. Trimming took 4 bases from V and 2 from J; bases not matched to a gene: 6. The chain is built from TRBV5-1 and TRBJ2-1; 7 nucleotides align to TRBD2. The source of this sequence is a male donor with ankylosing spondylitis or in good health (not recorded which). The material sequenced was blood, either unsorted or a sorted T cell fraction (not recorded which). The CDR3 DNA reads TGCGCCAGCAGCATGGGGGGGGATACCTACAATGAGCAGTTCTTC. Its translation: CASSMGGDTYNEQFF.